A single sample is the source of the 17 T cell receptor beta chains below, sequenced in a study of CD8+ T cells in alopecia areata. RNA extraction and reverse transcription yielded cDNA as sequencing template. TCRdb's table, derived via immunoSEQ multiplex PCR, lists solely in-frame clones and lacks some. The sample gives fewer than 250,000 clones, 45% to 65% of which show up once; less than 0.8% is in the top ten. Treatment described: oral pan-JAK inhibitor, 5-10 mg twice daily. Source: CD4+ T cells sorted from blood, taken at week 4, from a patient treated with tofacitinib. The receptors were sampled from a human donor with alopecia areata.

This clone turned up a few times. This same CDR3 is encoded by further DNA sequences in the sample. The chain carries TRBV29-1 and TRBJ2-5, with unresolved D. From germline, CDR1 is SQVTM and CDR2 ANQGSEA. Trimming stripped 7 bases from V and 3 bases from J, with 6 bases between. This CDR3 contains 10 residues. CDR3 sequence: CSAREETQYF. In DNA, the CDR3 is TGCAGCGCCCGGGAAGAGACCCAGTACTTC.

The genes are TRBV5-1 and TRBJ1-3; 8 bases are a match to TRBD1. This CDR3 spans 15 amino acids. J was trimmed by 4 bases and V by 3 bases; bases with no gene match: 6. CDR1 SGHRS and CDR2 YFSETQ come from the germline V gene. The CDR3 DNA is TGCGCCAGCAGCTGGGGACAGGTGGGAGGAAACACCATATATTTT. Its protein is CASSWGQVGGNTIYF.

The V gene is TRBV4-1, the J gene TRBJ2-7; 10 nucleotides match TRBD2. CDR1 is MGHRA, CDR2 YSYEKL, per germline. The CDR3 loop spans 16 amino acids. J lost 2 bases, V lost 0 bases, and 4 bases had no gene match. CDR3 DNA sequence: TGCGCCAGCAGCCAAGACTCTAGCGGGAGAACCTACGAGCAGTACTTC. This sequence encodes CASSQDSSGRTYEQYF.

In nucleotides, the CDR3 is TGTGCCAGCAGTGCCCAGTCGGGACGGACCAATCAGCCCCAGCATTTT. Protein product: CASSAQSGRTNQPQHF. The chain uses TRBV6-1 and TRBJ1-5; perhaps TRBD1 as D (5 bases). CDR3 length equals 16 residues. V was pared by 4 bases and J by 3 bases, with 16 bases between. Germline loops: CDR1 MNHNS, CDR2 SASEGT.

This clone showed up just a few times. The chain uses TRBV2 and TRBJ2-5; 13 nucleotides line up with TRBD2. Germline CDR1 is SNHLY and CDR2 is FYNNEI. The CDR3 is 16 residues long. V lost 7 bases and J lost 5; bases outside the gene matches: 10. CDR3 bases: TGTGCCAGCAACTTCGGAGGACTAGCGGGAGAGGAGACCCAGTACTTC. Translating it yields CASNFGGLAGEETQYF.

V gene TRBV7-6 combines with J gene TRBJ1-5, with a possible D match to TRBD1 (6 bases). This CDR3 contains 15 residues. Trimming took off 1 base at V and 6 bases at J, with 13 bases between the two ends. In germline, CDR1 is SGHVS, CDR2 FNYEAQ. The CDR3, as DNA: TGTGCCAGCAGCTTAGGAGCAGGGGATATTCAGCCCCAGCATTTT. Encoded protein: CASSLGAGDIQPQHF.

This clone was seen only once. The chain employs TRBV5-1 and TRBJ2-5; D remains unclear. Per the germline V gene, CDR1 is SGHRS and CDR2 is YFSETQ. The ends were cut back, 4 bases at V and 5 bases at J, with 15 bases in the middle. The CDR3 extends over 14 amino acids. CDR3 bases: TGCGCCAGCAGCGTGGACCTTCTTGCGGAGACCCAGTACTTC. Its protein product is CASSVDLLAETQYF.

The chain links TRBV2 to TRBJ2-2; 12 nucleotides agree with TRBD2. Germline lookup yields CDR1 SNHLY and CDR2 FYNNEI. After removal of 5 bases from V and 0 bases from J, the junction contained 7 bases not matched to a gene. This CDR3 has 18 amino acids. Here the CDR3 DNA reads TGTGCCAGCAGTTTTACACTAGCGGGAGGAACGAACACCGGGGAGCTGTTTTTT. Protein sequence: CASSFTLAGGTNTGELFF.

This clone was counted only a few times. The chain links TRBV7-9 to TRBJ1-3, with no clear D. V lost 7 bases and J 4 bases, leaving 14 bases between the germline ends. Germline CDR1 reads SEHNR; CDR2 reads FQNEAQ (reference sequence). CDR3 length: 14 residues. The CDR3 sequence: CASTSDRRGNTIYF. The CDR3 region has the DNA TGTGCCAGCACTTCCGATCGGAGGGGAAACACCATATATTTT.

This chain uses TRBV6-5 with TRBJ2-7; 11 bases line up with TRBD2. Trimming at V came to 5 bases and at J to 5 bases, leaving 8 bases not matched to a gene. This CDR3 spans 15 amino acids. Germline V gene lookup returns CDR1 MNHEY and CDR2 SVGAGI. CDR3 sequence reads: CASSRSGRADHEQYF. The CDR3 coding sequence is TGTGCCAGCAGTCGTAGCGGGAGGGCCGACCACGAGCAGTACTTC.

This clone appeared a few times. The chain carries TRBV29-1 and TRBJ2-1; D is possibly TRBD2 (7 bases). The CDR3 loop spans 17 amino acids. The V gene lost 6 bases and the J gene lost 4 bases, with 25 bases spanning the gap. In germline, CDR1 is SQVTM, CDR2 ANQGSEA. The CDR3 DNA reads as TGCAGCGTCGTTGAAGGGGGGGGGAGCCGTATTTACAATGAGCAGTTCTTC. Its protein product is CSVVEGGGSRIYNEQFF.

This clone was picked up a small number of times. The rearrangement links TRBV15 to TRBJ1-4; no reliable D call. Germline lookup yields CDR1 LNHNV and CDR2 YYDKDF (reference sequence). CDR3 length: 12 amino acids. Between the trimmed V and J ends, which lost 2 bases and 5 bases, there was a span of 3 bases. CDR3 protein: CATSRTNEKLFF. The DNA for the CDR3 is TGTGCCACCAGCAGAACAAATGAAAAACTGTTTTTT.

This chain uses TRBV5-1 with TRBJ2-1, with a tentative D call TRBD1 (6 bases). This CDR3 has 13 residues. V lost 2 bases and J 8 bases, leaving 11 bases between the germline ends. Germline-derived CDR1 and CDR2 are SGHRS and YFSETQ. CDR3 region: CASSLTGTHEQFF. CDR3 DNA sequence: TGCGCCAGCAGCTTAACAGGGACGCATGAGCAGTTCTTC.

Concerning this clone itself: The germline gene is not matched at one end of the junction; a read error may be the cause. The chain combines TRBV7-7 with TRBJ2-5; tentatively, D is TRBD1 or TRBD2 (6 bases each). CDR3 size: 13 residues. Germline lookup yields CDR1 SSHAT and CDR2 FNYEAQ (reference sequence). This CDR3 is CASSLGGGETQYF. CDR3 DNA sequence: TGTGCTAGCAGCTTAGGAGGGGGAGAGACCCAGTACTTC. Full variable domain (outside the CDR3, taken from reference TRBV7-7 and TRBJ2-5): GAGVSQSPRYKVTKRGQDVTLRCDPISSHATLYWYQQALGQGPEFLTYFNYEAQPDKSGLPSDRFSAERPEGSISTLTIQRTEQRDSAMYRCASSLGGGETQYFGPGTRLLVL.

The chain uses TRBV27 and TRBJ2-6; unclear D gene. Between the trimmed V and J ends, which lost 4 bases and 3 bases, there was a span of 10 bases. CDR1 MNHEY and CDR2 SMNVEV come from the germline V gene (reference sequence). This CDR3 spans 15 amino acids. CDR3: CASSSSLVGANVLTF. CDR3 DNA: TGTGCCAGCAGTTCGTCCTTAGTTGGGGCCAACGTCCTGACTTTC.

The sample holds a few counts of this clone. This rearrangement joins TRBV4-2 to TRBJ2-7; TRBD2 matches at 7 bases. This CDR3 comprises 14 residues. Germline lookup yields CDR1 LGHNA and CDR2 YNFKEQ. V dropped 2 bases and J dropped 3; count of bases not matched to a gene: 4. The CDR3 here is CASSQPGLDYEQYF. DNA for the CDR3: TGTGCCAGCAGCCAACCTGGACTAGACTACGAGCAGTACTTC.

This clone was picked up a small number of times. This chain connects TRBV5-4 to TRBJ1-1; 8 bases are a match to TRBD1. Germline trimming cut 4 bases from V and 3 bases from J; bases unmatched to any gene: 11. The germline V gene has CDR1 SGHNT and CDR2 YYREEE (reference sequence). The CDR3 is 16 residues long. The CDR3 nucleotides read TGTGCCAGCAGCCTGGAGACAGGGGACGGATACACTGAAGCTTTCTTT. It translates to CASSLETGDGYTEAFF.